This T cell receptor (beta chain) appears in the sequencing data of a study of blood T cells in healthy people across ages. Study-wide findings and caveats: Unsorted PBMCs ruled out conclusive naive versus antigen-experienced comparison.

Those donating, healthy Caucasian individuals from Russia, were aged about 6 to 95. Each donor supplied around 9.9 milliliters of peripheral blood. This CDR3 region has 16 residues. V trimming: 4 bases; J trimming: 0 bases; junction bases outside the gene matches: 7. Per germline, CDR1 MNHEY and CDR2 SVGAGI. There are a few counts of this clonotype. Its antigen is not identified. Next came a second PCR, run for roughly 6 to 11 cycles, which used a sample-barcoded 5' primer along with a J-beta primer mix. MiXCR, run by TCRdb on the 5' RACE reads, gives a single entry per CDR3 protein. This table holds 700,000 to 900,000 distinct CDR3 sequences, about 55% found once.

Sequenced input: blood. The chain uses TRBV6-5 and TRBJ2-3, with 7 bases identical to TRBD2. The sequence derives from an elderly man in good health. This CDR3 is CASSFSGSPSTDTQYF. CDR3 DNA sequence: TGTGCCAGCAGTTTTAGCGGGTCCCCTAGCACAGATACGCAGTATTTT.